This TCR beta chain was captured in a study of T cells after yellow fever vaccination. Broader study findings: Most primary-vaccination clones recurred post-booster (roughly 97% CD4, over 70% CD8).

The CDR3 totals 15 residues. V lost 5 bases, J lost 7 bases, and 21 bases lay in between. Looked up from germline, CDR1 is MDHEN and CDR2 is SYDVKM. With regard to this clonotype: Antigen unknown.

TCRdb used MiXCR to reprocess the 5' RACE reads, holding one entry per CDR3 protein. The table has over 200,000 distinct CDR3 sequences, roughly 6.3% seen once. The clonotype was recovered from a man aged 30-40 years who received the YFV17D yellow fever vaccine. The chain is built from TRBV28 and TRBJ2-7; tentatively, D is TRBD1 (6 bases). Here the sequenced sample was CD4+ T cells sorted from PBMCs, taken on the day of the yellow fever booster vaccination. This chain's CDR3 is CASSGKGVTLGEQYF. The CDR3, as DNA: TGTGCCAGCAGTGGTAAGGGGGTTACCCTTGGAGAGCAGTACTTC.